The 20 T cell receptor beta chains reported below all come from one sample, sequenced in a study of neoadjuvant anti-PD-1 for oral cavity cancer (dated by TCRdb to 2020 to 2022). Library preparation used the immunoSEQ multiplex PCR assay. Sourced from immuneACCESS, this table was stored by TCRdb with only in-frame sequences that have V and J called. A share of the clones is absent; for the studies checked, an unresolved V gene accounts for under half, and the remainder has no known explanation. Recorded for this sample are 14,000 or so clones; roughly three quarters of them occurred a single time. Under 3% of the sample is in the top ten clones. What this sample's time point label stands for: after neoadjuvant nivolumab, at surgical resection. Material: PBMCs, obtained after nivolumab (anti-PD-1) treatment. The receptor source for this set is a person aged 40 to 85 with oral cavity squamous cell carcinoma.

Remarks on this clone: Relative to the germline gene, one junction end is altered; a read error may explain this. This sequence joins TRBV19 and TRBJ2-1; the match to TRBD2 covers 11 bases. The CDR3 spans 16 residues. Germline V gives CDR1 LNHDA, CDR2 SQIVND (reference sequence). The CDR3 DNA reads TGTGCAAGTATGGTCGGGGCTAGCGGGGGGAGCAGTGAGCAGTTCTTC. This sequence encodes CASMVGASGGSSEQFF. The complete variable domain, with remaining parts taken from reference TRBV19 and TRBJ2-1, reads DGGITQSPKYLFRKEGQNVTLSCEQNLNHDAMYWYRQDPGQGLRLIYYSQIVNDFQKGDIAEGYSVSREKKESFPLTVTSAQKNPTAFYLCASMVGASGGSSEQFFGPGTRLTVL.

V and J are TRBV5-8 and TRBJ1-5, with TRBD1 as a possible D gene (6 bases). The CDR3 covers 14 residues. Germline V gene lookup returns CDR1 SGHTS and CDR2 YDEGEE. The V gene lost 4 bases and the J gene lost 4 bases, with 12 bases spanning the gap. In nucleotides, the CDR3 is TGTGCCAGCAGCGGACTACAGGGAAATCAGCCCCAGCATTTT. Translated: CASSGLQGNQPQHF.

This clone was seen only a few times. The rearrangement links TRBV14 to TRBJ1-1, with D maybe TRBD1 (6 bases). Trimming shortened V by 3 bases and J by 7 bases, and 21 bases separated the two germline ends. Per the germline V gene, CDR1 is SGHDN and CDR2 is FVKESK. This CDR3 comprises 16 residues. This chain's CDR3 is CASSQLAGDTLREAFF. CDR3 nucleotides: TGTGCCAGCAGCCAGCTCGCCGGGGACACCCTTCGTGAAGCTTTCTTT. Using reference TRBV14 and TRBJ1-1 for the parts outside the CDR3, the full variable domain is EAGVTQFPSHSVIEKGQTVTLRCDPISGHDNLYWYRRVMGKEIKFLLHFVKESKQDESGMPNNRFLAERTGGTYSTLKVQPAELEDSGVYFCASSQLAGDTLREAFFGQGTRLTVV.

V usage is TRBV5-4 and J usage is TRBJ2-2; D might be TRBD1 or TRBD2, each matching 5 bases. CDR3 length: 17 amino acids. Germline V gives CDR1 SGHNT, CDR2 YYREEE (reference sequence). Trimming took off 4 bases at V and 6 bases at J, with 22 bases between the two ends. The CDR3 here is CASSPPRADNIAGELFF. The DNA of the CDR3 is TGTGCCAGCAGCCCACCCCGAGCGGACAATATCGCCGGGGAGCTGTTTTTT.

The chain recombines TRBV4-1 with TRBJ2-7; 8 bases are shared with TRBD1. This CDR3 has 15 residues. From germline, CDR1 is MGHRA and CDR2 YSYEKL. V lost 6 bases to trimming and J lost 2 bases; unmatched junction nucleotides: 9. The CDR3 bases are TGCGCCAGCAGTTCGGACAGGGATATTACCTACGAGCAGTACTTC. It is translated as CASSSDRDITYEQYF.

The CDR3 loop reads CASSPGETQYF. CDR3 DNA sequence: TGTGCCAGCAGCCCCGGGGAGACCCAGTACTTC. V usage is TRBV5-4 and J usage is TRBJ2-5; D is uncertain. Per germline, CDR1 SGHNT and CDR2 YYREEE (reference sequence). Trimming shortened V by 4 bases and J by 5 bases, and 6 bases separated the two germline ends. The CDR3 covers 11 residues.

This clone was detected only a few times. This rearrangement joins TRBV28 to TRBJ1-2, with TRBD1 as a possible D gene (6 bases). CDR3 length: 17 amino acids. Per germline, CDR1 MDHEN and CDR2 SYDVKM. Trimming stripped 5 bases from V and 7 bases from J, with 26 bases between. In DNA form, the CDR3 reads TGTGCCAGCAGTCTATCCAACCCGGGACACCCCTTAGGTGGCTACACCTTC. Encoded protein: CASSLSNPGHPLGGYTF.

This clone was seen a single time. This sequence joins TRBV4-1 and TRBJ1-5; D is uncertain. This CDR3 region has 15 residues. Trimming shortened V by 1 base and J by 4 bases, and 11 bases separated the two germline ends. Germline assignment: CDR1 MGHRA and CDR2 YSYEKL. CDR3 sequence: CASSQVWGANQPQHF. The CDR3, as DNA: TGCGCCAGCAGCCAAGTTTGGGGAGCTAATCAGCCCCAGCATTTT.

As DNA, the CDR3 is TGTGCCAGCAGTTTACCCCGGGGACAGGGGGCGAGGGAAAACACTGAAGCTTTCTTT. Its translation: CASSLPRGQGARENTEAFF. The rearrangement links TRBV28 to TRBJ1-1; 12 nucleotides agree with TRBD1. The CDR3 runs 19 residues. Germline assignment: CDR1 MDHEN and CDR2 SYDVKM. V lost 2 bases and J lost 2; bases outside the gene matches: 12. The full variable domain, rest sourced from reference TRBV28 and TRBJ1-1, is DVKVTQSSRYLVKRTGEKVFLECVQDMDHENMFWYRQDPGLGLRLIYFSYDVKMKEKGDIPEGYSVSREKKERFSLILESASTNQTSMYLCASSLPRGQGARENTEAFFGQGTRLTVV.

The genes are TRBV19 and TRBJ2-7; the D gene could be TRBD1 or TRBD2 (6 bases each). V was clipped by 3 bases and J by 2 bases, with 17 bases between them. Germline V CDR1 and CDR2: LNHDA, SQIVND (reference sequence). The CDR3 extends over 16 amino acids. The CDR3 loop is CASSIGGGTWAYEQYF. In DNA form, the CDR3 reads TGTGCCAGTAGTATCGGTGGCGGGACATGGGCCTACGAGCAGTACTTC.

In this sample, this clone turned up a few times. This chain links TRBV2 with TRBJ2-7; no definite D call. Germline CDR1 SNHLY, CDR2 FYNNEI. V lost 7 bases to trimming and J lost 3 bases, with 7 bases between them. The CDR3 has 11 residues. CDR3 sequence: CASIRDYEQYF. The CDR3 coding sequence is TGTGCCAGCATTAGAGACTACGAGCAGTACTTC.

This sequence joins TRBV11-1 and TRBJ2-7; D is perhaps TRBD1 or TRBD2 (5 bases each). Germline CDR1 is SGHAT and CDR2 is FQDESV (reference sequence). V was clipped by 5 bases and J by 11 bases, with 16 bases between them. The CDR3 extends over 12 amino acids. CDR3: CASSPGPHSKYF. The CDR3 DNA is TGTGCCAGCAGCCCGGGACCCCACTCGAAGTACTTC.

The chain couples TRBV5-1 to TRBJ1-5; TRBD1 is a possible D gene (5 bases). Trimming shortened V by 5 bases and J by 4 bases, and 16 bases separated the two germline ends. This CDR3 region has 15 residues. CDR1 and CDR2 from the germline V gene are SGHRS and YFSETQ. CDR3 loop: CASRESGTPNQPQHF. Written as DNA, the CDR3 is TGCGCCAGCAGGGAGTCCGGGACTCCGAATCAGCCCCAGCATTTT.

CDR3 sequence: CASSFLDRTRGYTF. CDR3 nucleotide sequence: TGTGCCAGCAGCTTTCTGGACCGGACCCGGGGCTACACCTTC. This chain connects TRBV7-9 to TRBJ1-2; D is undetermined. CDR3 size: 14 residues. Trimming removed 3 bases from V and 8 bases from J, with 16 bases in between. Germline lookup yields CDR1 SEHNR and CDR2 FQNEAQ (reference sequence).

The genes are TRBV11-2 and TRBJ2-3; 8 bases match TRBD2. This CDR3 contains 18 residues. Germline V gene lookup returns CDR1 SGHAT and CDR2 FQNNGV. V shed 2 bases and J 0 bases; nucleotides not matched to a gene: 10. CDR3 coding DNA: TGTGCCAGCAGCTTACTGGAAACGGGAGGGACTAGCACAGATACGCAGTATTTT. Translating gives CASSLLETGGTSTDTQYF.

This chain connects TRBV9 to TRBJ2-3; D may be TRBD2 (5 bases). Trimming shortened V by 4 bases and J by 2 bases, and 23 bases separated the two germline ends. CDR3 length equals 18 residues. The germline gives CDR1 SGDLS, CDR2 YYNGEE. CDR3 region: CASSLLFRTHRYTDTQYF. The DNA for the CDR3 is TGTGCCAGCAGCCTACTCTTCCGGACTCATAGGTACACAGATACGCAGTATTTT. Supplemented by reference TRBV9 and TRBJ2-3, the full variable domain reads DSGVTQTPKHLITATGQRVTLRCSPRSGDLSVYWYQQSLDQGLQFLIQYYNGEERAKGNILERFSAQQFPDLHSELNLSSLELGDSALYFCASSLLFRTHRYTDTQYFGPGTRLTVL.

The chain has TRBV6-1 and TRBJ2-7; 10 bases match TRBD2. CDR1 is MNHNS, CDR2 SASEGT, per germline. The V segment lost 2 bases and the J segment 2 bases; nucleotides outside the gene matches: 6. CDR3 length: 16 amino acids. The CDR3 protein is CASSESSSGRAYEQYF. The CDR3 DNA is TGTGCCAGCAGTGAAAGCTCTAGCGGGAGAGCCTACGAGCAGTACTTC.

The V and J genes are TRBV5-1 and TRBJ2-3, with D possibly matching TRBD2 (5 bases). From germline, CDR1 is SGHRS and CDR2 YFSETQ. V was shortened by 1 base and J by 0 bases, with 12 bases between the two germline ends. This CDR3 has 16 residues. Here the CDR3 reads CASSLYPGRSTDTQYF. The DNA of the CDR3 is TGCGCCAGCAGCTTGTATCCGGGAAGGAGCACAGATACGCAGTATTTT.

The chain links TRBV7-6 to TRBJ2-7; D ambiguous. There are 15 residues in the CDR3. V shed 5 bases and J shed 1 base, with 15 bases lying between them. Germline V gives CDR1 SGHVS, CDR2 FNYEAQ. The CDR3 nucleotides are TGTGCCAGCAGCCCCCGGTATCGTCGTTCCTACGAGCAGTACTTC. It codes for CASSPRYRRSYEQYF.

The chain joins TRBV5-1 to TRBJ2-1; no clear D gene. The germline CDR1 and CDR2 sequences are SGHRS and YFSETQ. The CDR3 is 14 amino acids. Trimming stripped 5 bases from V and 0 bases from J, with 9 bases between. The CDR3 loop reads CASSAQLSYNEQFF. CDR3 DNA: TGCGCCAGCAGTGCCCAACTCTCCTACAATGAGCAGTTCTTC. The full variable domain, completed using reference TRBV5-1 and TRBJ2-1, is KAGVTQTPRYLIKTRGQQVTLSCSPISGHRSVSWYQQTPGQGLQFLFEYFSETQRNKGNFPGRFSGRQFSNSRSEMNVSTLELGDSALYLCASSAQLSYNEQFFGPGTRLTVL.